These 14 T cell receptor beta chains were sequenced from one sample in a study of blood T cell repertoires in COVID-19. Sequencing was performed with immunoSEQ multiplex PCR; in TCRdb, only in-frame clones are kept and a portion is missing. Counted here are 55,000 to 90,000 clones, 70% to 90% occurring once; the ten biggest clones make up almost 4%. Sequencing was done on a sample of peripheral blood. The source of these receptors is a man between 65 and 85 years old with active COVID-19.

This rearrangement joins TRBV9 to TRBJ2-3, with 12 positions matching TRBD2. The V segment lost 4 bases and the J segment 5 bases; nucleotides outside the gene matches: 14. CDR1 and CDR2 from the germline V gene are SGDLS and YYNGEE. The CDR3 extends over 18 amino acids. The CDR3 here is CASSSRLAGEVWGDTQYF. In nucleotides, the CDR3 is TGTGCCAGCAGCTCAAGACTAGCGGGAGAGGTTTGGGGAGATACGCAGTATTTT.

This chain connects TRBV9 to TRBJ2-5; 8 bases match TRBD2. After removal of 0 bases from V and 4 bases from J, the junction contained 8 bases not matched to a gene. The germline V gene encodes CDR1 SGDLS and CDR2 YYNGEE. The CDR3 runs to 16 residues. The DNA of the CDR3 is TGTGCCAGCAGCGTAGGGGTAGCGGGAAACGGAGAGACCCAGTACTTC. Translation: CASSVGVAGNGETQYF.

The gene calls are TRBV20-1 and TRBJ1-1; D remains unclear. The V and J ends lost 3 bases and 6 bases respectively, with 8 bases between them. CDR1 and CDR2 from the germline V gene are DFQATT and SNEGSKA (reference sequence). The CDR3 extends over 11 amino acids. The CDR3 spells CSASSRAEAFF. In DNA form, the CDR3 reads TGCAGTGCTAGTTCCCGCGCTGAAGCTTTCTTT.

The chain combines TRBV5-8 with TRBJ2-5; D might be TRBD2 (6 bases). Trimming stripped 0 bases from V and 1 base from J, with 7 bases between. The germline gives CDR1 SGHTS, CDR2 YDEGEE. There are 14 residues in the CDR3. This CDR3 is CASSLAGVQETQYF. Here the CDR3 DNA reads TGTGCCAGCAGCTTGGCGGGGGTCCAAGAGACCCAGTACTTC.

This clone was seen only once. The chain joins TRBV14 to TRBJ2-4; 9 nucleotides line up with TRBD2. Germline V gives CDR1 SGHDN, CDR2 FVKESK. The CDR3 covers 16 residues. Unmatched junction bases numbered 10, after V lost 5 bases and J lost 5 bases. The CDR3 DNA reads as TGTGCCAGCAGCGATACAATAGCGGGAGAAGAAAACATTCAGTACTTC. It encodes CASSDTIAGEENIQYF. The full variable domain, with the rest looked up from reference TRBV14 and TRBJ2-4, is EAGVTQFPSHSVIEKGQTVTLRCDPISGHDNLYWYRRVMGKEIKFLLHFVKESKQDESGMPNNRFLAERTGGTYSTLKVQPAELEDSGVYFCASSDTIAGEENIQYFGAGTRLSVL.

The V call is TRBV18, the J call TRBJ1-2, with D perhaps TRBD1 (5 bases). The CDR3 runs to 14 residues. The V gene's germline CDR1 is KGHSH and CDR2 LQKENI. With 6 bases removed from V and 3 bases from J, the gap between germline ends came to 14 bases. The CDR3 protein is CASSPERGDYGYTF. The CDR3 DNA sequence: TGTGCCAGCTCCCCGGAACGGGGGGACTATGGCTACACCTTC. Full variable domain (remainder filled in from reference TRBV18 and TRBJ1-2): NAGVMQNPRHLVRRRGQEARLRCSPMKGHSHVYWYRQLPEEGLKFMVYLQKENIIDESGMPKERFSAEFPKEGPSILRIQQVVRGDSAAYFCASSPERGDYGYTFGSGTRLTVV.

The chain links TRBV30 to TRBJ1-3; D is undetermined. V gave up 0 bases and J gave up 0 bases, with 9 bases separating them. Germline V CDR1 and CDR2: GTSNPN, SVGIG (reference sequence). The CDR3 contains 15 residues. The CDR3 here is CAWSVSSSSGNTIYF. In DNA form, the CDR3 reads TGTGCCTGGAGTGTATCTTCGAGCTCTGGAAACACCATATATTTT.

The chain recombines TRBV9 with TRBJ2-7, with 7 bases identical to TRBD1. V shed 7 bases and J 4 bases; nucleotides not matched to a gene: 11. The CDR3 runs to 14 residues. Germline CDR1 reads SGDLS; CDR2 reads YYNGEE. CDR3 DNA: TGTGCCAGCTCAAGGGGGCAGGGACGATACGAGCAGTACTTC. Translation gives CASSRGQGRYEQYF. The complete variable domain, with remaining parts taken from reference TRBV9 and TRBJ2-7, reads DSGVTQTPKHLITATGQRVTLRCSPRSGDLSVYWYQQSLDQGLQFLIQYYNGEERAKGNILERFSAQQFPDLHSELNLSSLELGDSALYFCASSRGQGRYEQYFGPGTRLTVT.

V is TRBV19 and J is TRBJ2-1; TRBD1 matches 7 bases. The germline V gene encodes CDR1 LNHDA and CDR2 SQIVND (reference sequence). V dropped 5 bases and J dropped 8; count of bases not matched to a gene: 15. This CDR3 spans 16 amino acids. The CDR3 nucleotides are TGTGCCAGTAGTGCCCCAGGGGGTCGACTTAGAGATGAGCAGTTCTTC. Protein: CASSAPGGRLRDEQFF.

This clone was seen more than once but under ten times. The V call is TRBV14, the J call TRBJ2-2, with 11 bases lining up with TRBD2. V was clipped by 0 bases and J by 5 bases; unmatched bases: 8. Germline V gives CDR1 SGHDN, CDR2 FVKESK. The CDR3 totals 18 residues. The CDR3 sequence is CASSQDAASGRRTGELFF. The DNA of the CDR3 is TGTGCCAGCAGCCAAGATGCAGCTAGCGGGAGGCGTACCGGGGAGCTGTTTTTT.

The chain has TRBV4-3 and TRBJ1-4; the D is unclear. Trimming left V 3 bases short and J 8 bases short, with 19 bases between. The germline V gene encodes CDR1 LGHNA and CDR2 YSLEER. The CDR3 is made up of 16 amino acids. The CDR3 spells CASSHPRGGVREKLFF. CDR3 bases: TGCGCCAGCAGCCACCCCCGGGGTGGGGTAAGGGAAAAACTGTTTTTT.

J is TRBJ2-1 and V is TRBV12-3 or TRBV12-4; D remains unclear. The CDR3 is 10 residues long. V was cut by 6 bases and J by 7 bases, with 4 bases left in between. The CDR3 sequence: CASSPNEQFF. The CDR3 region has the DNA TGTGCCAGCAGCCCAAATGAGCAGTTCTTC.

The V gene is TRBV5-6, the J gene TRBJ2-1; a weak D match, TRBD2 (5 bases). CDR3 length equals 14 residues. Deletions cut 4 bases from V and 2 bases from J, with 10 bases between. The V gene's germline CDR1 is SGHDT and CDR2 YYEEEE. The CDR3 region has the DNA TGTGCCAGCAGCCGGAGCGGTACCTACAATGAGCAGTTCTTC. Amino acid sequence: CASSRSGTYNEQFF.

J is TRBJ2-7 and V is TRBV25-1, with TRBD1 as a possible D gene (6 bases). V shed 4 bases and J shed 5 bases, with 9 bases lying between them. The CDR3 is made up of 12 amino acids. Per germline, CDR1 MGHDK and CDR2 SYGVNS. The CDR3 loop reads CASSVYRDEQYF. The CDR3 DNA sequence: TGTGCCAGCAGTGTCTACAGGGACGAGCAGTACTTC.